Below are 26 T cell receptor beta chains sequenced from a single sample in a study of blood T cell repertoires in COVID-19. Method: immunoSEQ multiplex PCR; TCRdb's copy keeps in-frame clones and lacks some. The data hold 150,000 to 160,000 clones, with about 85% observed a single time. Sample: peripheral blood. These receptors all come from a man in his sixties with COVID-19, enrolled during active disease.

This clone was detected only once. The genes are TRBV3-1 (or the pseudogene TRBV3-2) and TRBJ1-1; TRBD1 might be the D (6 bases). The CDR3 sequence is 14 residues long. CDR1 is LGHDT, CDR2 YNNKEL, per germline (reference sequence). Trimming cost V 0 bases and J 5 bases, with 10 bases left between them. The CDR3 DNA reads TGTGCCAGCAGCCAAGAGTCAGGGGAAACTGAAGCTTTCTTT. Its protein is CASSQESGETEAFF.

This clone was seen just once. DNA of the CDR3: TGTGCCAGCAGCCGAAAAGCACAGGGAAGAAGAAACACCATATATTTT. Amino acids: CASSRKAQGRRNTIYF. The gene calls are TRBV3-1 (or the pseudogene TRBV3-2) and TRBJ1-3; D is possibly TRBD1 (6 bases). CDR1 and CDR2 (germline): LGHDT, YNNKEL (reference sequence). CDR3 length: 16 amino acids. Trimming took 4 bases from V and 5 from J, leaving 18 bases between them.

In DNA form, the CDR3 reads TGTGCCAGCAGCTTGGAATTGGGGGGATTAACCTCTGGAAACACCATATATTTT. Protein sequence: CASSLELGGLTSGNTIYF. The chain couples TRBV5-5 to TRBJ1-3, with D perhaps matching TRBD1 (5 bases). With 0 bases removed from V and 0 bases from J, the gap between germline ends came to 16 bases. This CDR3 is built from 18 residues. Germline loops: CDR1 SGHKS, CDR2 YYEKEE (reference sequence).

The V call is TRBV6-5, the J call TRBJ1-5; D is possibly TRBD1 (5 bases). The germline V gene encodes CDR1 MNHEY and CDR2 SVGAGI. V lost 6 bases and J lost 6, with 15 bases in between. The CDR3 loop spans 14 amino acids. DNA of the CDR3: TGTGCCAGCAGAGGCCAGGGTAAGGGTCAGCCCCAGCATTTT. This encodes CASRGQGKGQPQHF.

The rearrangement links TRBV4-3 to TRBJ2-2, with 15 bases that match TRBD2. J lost 0 bases, V lost 9 bases, and 8 bases had no gene match. Germline CDR1 and CDR2: LGHNA and YSLEER. The CDR3 spans 18 residues. This CDR3 is CASGRTSGGVANTGELFF. The CDR3 coding sequence is TGCGCCAGTGGTAGGACTAGCGGGGGGGTGGCGAACACCGGGGAGCTGTTTTTT.

The chain uses TRBV19 and TRBJ1-4, with 10 bases that match TRBD1. V lost 5 bases to trimming and J lost 8 bases; unmatched junction nucleotides: 2. The length of the CDR3 is 13 residues. The germline gives CDR1 LNHDA, CDR2 SQIVND (reference sequence). This CDR3 reads CASSVGQGEKLFF. CDR3 DNA sequence: TGTGCCAGTAGTGTGGGACAGGGGGAAAAACTGTTTTTT.

About this clone itself: This same CDR3 is encoded by further DNA sequences in the sample. V gene TRBV5-1 combines with J gene TRBJ2-2; 11 nucleotides match TRBD2. V trimming: 0 bases; J trimming: 2 bases; junction bases outside the gene matches: 3. This CDR3 spans 17 amino acids. Germline V CDR1 and CDR2: SGHRS, YFSETQ. The CDR3 DNA is TGCGCCAGCAGCTTGGGCCTAGCGGGGGGTAACACCGGGGAGCTGTTTTTT. Residues: CASSLGLAGGNTGELFF. Full variable domain (remainder filled in from reference TRBV5-1 and TRBJ2-2): KAGVTQTPRYLIKTRGQQVTLSCSPISGHRSVSWYQQTPGQGLQFLFEYFSETQRNKGNFPGRFSGRQFSNSRSEMNVSTLELGDSALYLCASSLGLAGGNTGELFFGEGSRLTVL.

The chain carries TRBV30 and TRBJ1-3; D is unresolved. The CDR3 totals 16 residues. The germline V gene has CDR1 GTSNPN and CDR2 SVGIG (reference sequence). Trimming left V 0 bases short and J 0 bases short, with 12 bases between. Here the CDR3 DNA reads TGTGCCTGGAGTGTACGCCGAAGACTCTCTGGAAACACCATATATTTT. Its translation: CAWSVRRRLSGNTIYF.

The chain employs TRBV5-1 and TRBJ2-1; 8 bases agree with TRBD1. The CDR3 extends over 14 amino acids. Trimming at V came to 4 bases and at J to 8 bases, leaving 8 bases not matched to a gene. Germline V gene lookup returns CDR1 SGHRS and CDR2 YFSETQ. The CDR3: CASSVTQGADEQFF. DNA for the CDR3: TGCGCCAGCAGCGTAACGCAGGGGGCTGATGAGCAGTTCTTC.

V and J are TRBV7-2 and TRBJ2-7, with TRBD2 as a possible D gene (6 bases). V lost 3 bases, J lost 0 bases, and 9 bases lay in between. CDR1 is SGHTA, CDR2 FQGNSA, per germline. This CDR3 comprises 14 residues. CDR3 nucleotide sequence: TGTGCCAGCAGCTTGACCGGGGGCTCCTACGAGCAGTACTTC. Its translation: CASSLTGGSYEQYF. Full variable domain (rest looked up from reference TRBV7-2 and TRBJ2-7): GAGVSQSPSNKVTEKGKDVELRCDPISGHTALYWYRQSLGQGLEFLIYFQGNSAPDKSGLPSDRFSAERTGGSVSTLTIQRTQQEDSAVYLCASSLTGGSYEQYFGPGTRLTVT.

This chain uses TRBV11-2 with TRBJ2-3; D is unresolved. V was clipped by 0 bases and J by 15 bases, with 13 bases between them. Germline CDR1 reads SGHAT; CDR2 reads FQNNGV. CDR3 length: 12 residues. The DNA for the CDR3 is TGTGCCAGCAGCTTAGATGACCCTAGTCGATATTTT. Translating gives CASSLDDPSRYF.

The chain uses TRBV18 and TRBJ2-1, with TRBD1 identical over 9 bases. J lost 5 bases, V lost 5 bases, and 13 bases had no gene match. CDR3 size: 17 residues. Germline V gives CDR1 KGHSH, CDR2 LQKENI. The CDR3 loop reads CASSGTGMDMGHNEQFF. In DNA, the CDR3 is TGTGCCAGCTCAGGGACAGGGATGGATATGGGACACAATGAGCAGTTCTTC.

The CDR3 protein is CASSPGVGAEQYF. As DNA, the CDR3 is TGTGCCAGCTCACCAGGGGTTGGGGCCGAGCAGTACTTC. The chain uses TRBV18 and TRBJ2-7; a weak D match, TRBD1 (5 bases). Germline CDR1 reads KGHSH; CDR2 reads LQKENI. The V end lost 2 bases, the J end lost 6 bases, and 11 bases lay between the germline ends. This CDR3 is 13 amino acids long.

This clone was detected a few times. The chain couples TRBV28 to TRBJ1-2, with TRBD1 matching 7 bases. Germline V lookup: CDR1 MDHEN, CDR2 SYDVKM. The CDR3 is made up of 14 amino acids. V lost 7 bases and J lost 3; bases outside the gene matches: 8. CDR3 in amino acids: CASTDPQGYYGYTF. CDR3 nucleotides: TGTGCCAGCACAGACCCACAGGGGTACTATGGCTACACCTTC.

This sequence joins TRBV29-1 and TRBJ1-1, with TRBD1 as a possible D gene (6 bases). CDR1 SQVTM and CDR2 ANQGSEA come from the germline V gene. The length of the CDR3 is 13 residues. Trimming shortened V by 5 bases and J by 0 bases, and 10 bases separated the two germline ends. The CDR3 protein is CSVTGHMNTEAFF. CDR3 nucleotides: TGCAGCGTTACGGGACACATGAACACTGAAGCTTTCTTT.

The chain employs TRBV4-2 and TRBJ1-4, with D uncertain. V was trimmed by 0 bases and J by 0 bases, leaving 11 bases between them. CDR1 and CDR2 (germline): LGHNA, YNFKEQ. The length of the CDR3 is 17 residues. The CDR3 loop is CASSQEVRGATNEKLFF. For the CDR3, the DNA is TGTGCCAGCAGCCAAGAAGTTCGGGGAGCAACTAATGAAAAACTGTTTTTT.

There are a few counts of this clone. The chain recombines TRBV4-1 with TRBJ2-7, with D unresolved. The CDR3 extends over 13 amino acids. Germline-derived CDR1 and CDR2 are MGHRA and YSYEKL. Between the trimmed V and J ends, which lost 1 base and 2 bases, there was a span of 6 bases. The CDR3 DNA is TGCGCCAGCAGCCAAGGGCATCCCTACGAGCAGTACTTC. This translates into CASSQGHPYEQYF.

This rearrangement joins TRBV4-3 to TRBJ2-7, with 12 bases fitting TRBD2. CDR3 length: 15 amino acids. The trim removed 1 base at V and 3 bases at J, leaving 1 base unmatched. CDR1 LGHNA and CDR2 YSLEER come from the germline V gene. The CDR3 DNA reads TGCGCCAGCAGCCAAGCACTAGCGGGAGGCTACGAGCAGTACTTC. Its translation: CASSQALAGGYEQYF.

The gene calls are TRBV2 and TRBJ1-1; D ambiguous. The CDR3 contains 15 residues. V gave up 10 bases and J gave up 0 bases, with 18 bases separating them. CDR1 is SNHLY and CDR2 is FYNNEI in the germline V gene. CDR3 in amino acids: CATIWELKLNTEAFF. CDR3 bases: TGTGCCACCATATGGGAGTTAAAATTGAACACTGAAGCTTTCTTT.

This clone was observed a handful of times. The genes are TRBV7-9 and TRBJ1-5; D is uncertain. The V and J ends lost 5 bases and 9 bases respectively, with 17 bases between them. The CDR3 loop spans 14 amino acids. Germline-derived CDR1 and CDR2 are SEHNR and FQNEAQ (reference sequence). The CDR3 DNA reads as TGTGCCAGCAGCCCCGTGTCAGGCGTCGGGCCCCAGCATTTT. Protein sequence: CASSPVSGVGPQHF.

The chain couples TRBV30 to TRBJ1-1, with D uncertain. Trimming removed 0 bases from V and 0 bases from J, with 14 bases in between. The CDR3 sequence is 16 residues long. Germline CDR1 GTSNPN, CDR2 SVGIG (reference sequence). The CDR3 region has the DNA TGTGCCTGGAGTGTACCCTGGGGAGGCATGAACACTGAAGCTTTCTTT. This sequence encodes CAWSVPWGGMNTEAFF.

This clone was detected a few times. V and J are TRBV19 and TRBJ1-5; D gene uncertain. Trimming cost V 6 bases and J 4 bases, with 22 bases left between them. Germline V gene sequence: CDR1 LNHDA, CDR2 SQIVND (reference sequence). This CDR3 comprises 17 residues. In DNA, the CDR3 is TGTGCCAGTAGAACAACAACAGCGGGCAGGAGAAATCAGCCCCAGCATTTT. Residues: CASRTTTAGRRNQPQHF.

This clone was recorded a few times. CDR3 nucleotide sequence: TGCGCCAGCAGCTTGGGCGGGACAGGCTCCGCTAACTATGGCTACACCTTC. This gives the protein CASSLGGTGSANYGYTF. The chain uses TRBV5-1 and TRBJ1-2, with TRBD1 matching over 8 bases. The junction had 7 bases not matched to a gene; V was cut back by 0 bases and J by 0 bases. The germline V gene has CDR1 SGHRS and CDR2 YFSETQ. The CDR3 is 17 residues long.

The chain combines TRBV7-3 with TRBJ2-3; possibly TRBD1 for D (5 bases). The germline CDR1 and CDR2 sequences are SGHTA and FQGTGA. V lost 1 base and J 1 base, leaving 12 bases between the germline ends. There are 16 residues in the CDR3. CDR3 region: CASSLMVGAGTDTQYF. The CDR3 nucleotides are TGTGCCAGCAGCTTAATGGTAGGGGCAGGCACAGATACGCAGTATTTT.

V and J are TRBV7-2 and TRBJ2-3; D is unclear. Germline CDR1 SGHTA, CDR2 FQGNSA. The CDR3 consists of 13 residues. V gave up 7 bases and J gave up 1 base, with 9 bases separating them. CDR3 sequence: CASNLLRTDTQYF. The CDR3 region has the DNA TGTGCCAGCAATTTACTTCGCACAGATACGCAGTATTTT. Using reference TRBV7-2 and TRBJ2-3 for the parts outside the CDR3, the full variable domain is GAGVSQSPSNKVTEKGKDVELRCDPISGHTALYWYRQSLGQGLEFLIYFQGNSAPDKSGLPSDRFSAERTGGSVSTLTIQRTQQEDSAVYLCASNLLRTDTQYFGPGTRLTVL.

The gene calls are TRBV27 and TRBJ2-2, with 7 bases lining up with TRBD1. CDR1 MNHEY and CDR2 SMNVEV come from the germline V gene (reference sequence). This CDR3 comprises 16 residues. V gave up 6 bases and J gave up 1 base; unmatched junction bases: 8. CDR3 sequence reads: CASSTRQGENTGELFF. The CDR3 coding sequence is TGTGCCAGCAGCACACGACAGGGAGAGAACACCGGGGAGCTGTTTTTT.